This T cell receptor beta chain was obtained from a study of follicular helper T cells after annual influenza vaccination. Study-level information: Across the 2013-2014, 2014-2015 and 2015-2016 vaccination seasons, some subjects were resampled.

Some clones are missing from TCRdb's copy, which holds only in-frame ones; the method was immunoSEQ multiplex PCR. The sample carries 6,000 to 8,000 clones, over 70% recorded once. The germline V gene has CDR1 SQVTM and CDR2 ANQGSEA. CDR3 length equals 10 residues. The V end lost 5 bases, the J end lost 9 bases, and 8 bases lay between the germline ends. For this clone: Its target is unknown.

Documented time point: 2015-2016 season, 7 days after influenza vaccination. Adults were given seasonal inactivated influenza vaccine, and blood CD4 subsets were sorted before and after vaccination. Study-level findings and limits: Yearly vaccinations repeatedly recalled conserved clonotypes in ICOS+CD38+ cTfh.

This TCR was sampled from an adult who received the influenza vaccine. Sample: CXCR5+ CD38- circulating T follicular helper cells from blood, taken 7 days after influenza vaccination. Subset denoted: circulating Tfh, non-naive CD4+CXCR5+PD-1+ (ICOS+CD38+ or ICOS-CD38-). V is TRBV29-1 and J is TRBJ2-1; no clear D gene. The CDR3 loop reads CSVRSAEQFF. The DNA of the CDR3 is TGCAGCGTTCGCAGTGCTGAGCAGTTCTTC.